A single sample is the source of the 14 T cell receptor beta chains below, sequenced in a study of T-cell reconstitution after alpha-beta-depleted transplantation in children. Molecular barcoding with unique molecular identifiers was used for the TCRbeta library. Each CDR3 protein gets one entry after TCRdb re-called the PCR reads with MiXCR. Here the sample spans nearly 550,000 distinct CDR3 sequences, around 20% being singletons. Sequenced here: PBMCs from the stem cell graft donor, sampled from the stem cell graft. These receptor sequences come from a human donor who donated a stem cell graft to a child with acute lymphoblastic leukemia.

The chain joins TRBV5-1 to TRBJ1-1; 11 positions match TRBD1. Looked up from germline, CDR1 is SGHRS and CDR2 is YFSETQ. This CDR3 spans 18 amino acids. With V trimmed by 4 bases and J by 10 bases, 21 bases remained unmatched. DNA for the CDR3: TGCGCCAGCAGCCCATGGGGGACCAGGACAGGGGGCGCACTAAGAGCTTTCTTT. Encoded protein: CASSPWGTRTGGALRAFF.

The sample holds a few counts of this clonotype. The rearrangement links TRBV20-1 to TRBJ2-1; no clear D gene. The CDR3 has 12 residues. CDR1 is DFQATT and CDR2 is SNEGSKA in the germline V gene (reference sequence). The CDR3 loop reads CSQDSSYNEQFF. Here the CDR3 DNA reads TGCAGCCAAGATAGCTCCTACAATGAGCAGTTCTTC.

This clonotype was counted a few times. This chain links TRBV7-9 with TRBJ2-2, with D unclear. The V and J ends lost 7 bases and 6 bases respectively, with 18 bases between them. The V gene's germline CDR1 is SEHNR and CDR2 FQNEAQ (reference sequence). The CDR3 contains 15 residues. This CDR3 reads CASTHIGRLSGELFF. CDR3 bases: TGTGCCAGCACCCATATTGGCAGGCTCTCCGGGGAGCTGTTTTTT. Full variable domain (missing parts from reference TRBV7-9 and TRBJ2-2): DTGVSQNPRHKITKRGQNVTFRCDPISEHNRLYWYRQTLGQGPEFLTYFQNEAQLEKSRLLSDRFSAERPKGSFSTLEIQRTEQGDSAMYLCASTHIGRLSGELFFGEGSRLTVL.

This chain connects TRBV6-1 to TRBJ1-6, with D possibly being TRBD1 (6 bases). The CDR3 contains 14 residues. Germline-derived CDR1 and CDR2 are MNHNS and SASEGT. Trimming pared 3 bases from V and 8 bases from J, leaving 11 bases between. CDR3 sequence reads: CASSDPQGHSPLHF. The CDR3 coding sequence is TGTGCCAGCAGTGACCCACAGGGCCATTCACCCCTCCACTTT.

The chain recombines TRBV20-1 with TRBJ2-7; 10 bases map to TRBD2. CDR1 and CDR2 (germline): DFQATT, SNEGSKA (reference sequence). The V gene end was trimmed by 5 bases and the J gene end by 2 bases; junction bases not matched to a gene: 3. The CDR3 is made up of 13 amino acids. The DNA for the CDR3 is TGCAGTGCTCGCGGGACTAGCGCCTACGAGCAGTACTTC. This encodes CSARGTSAYEQYF.

This clonotype was counted many times. V gene TRBV5-8 combines with J gene TRBJ2-1; 14 nucleotides match TRBD2. CDR1 and CDR2 (germline): SGHTS, YDEGEE. This CDR3 spans 17 amino acids. V gave up 3 bases and J gave up 4 bases; unmatched junction bases: 6. The CDR3 sequence is CASSSGTSGSGYNEQFF. Here the CDR3 DNA reads TGTGCCAGCAGCTCCGGGACTAGCGGGAGTGGTTACAATGAGCAGTTCTTC.

CDR3 sequence reads: CASSPPSQTQYF. CDR3 DNA sequence: TGTGCCAGCAGTCCCCCGTCGCAGACCCAGTACTTC. The chain recombines TRBV6-6 with TRBJ2-5; no reliable D call. Trimming took 5 bases from V and 6 from J, leaving 10 bases between them. Germline V lookup: CDR1 MNHNY, CDR2 SVGAGI (reference sequence). The CDR3 is made up of 12 amino acids.

The V gene is TRBV15, the J gene TRBJ2-4; 7 nucleotides line up with TRBD2. V lost 9 bases to trimming and J lost 2 bases; unmatched junction nucleotides: 16. The CDR3 length is 17 residues. CDR1 is LNHNV and CDR2 is YYDKDF in the germline V gene (reference sequence). For the CDR3, the DNA is TGTGCCACACAAGACCCTCGGCGAGCGGGAACCAAAAACATTCAGTACTTC. Translated, it gives CATQDPRRAGTKNIQYF.

A few counts support this clonotype. The chain is built from TRBV5-1 and TRBJ2-1, with TRBD2 matching over 14 bases. J gave up 8 bases and V 4 bases, and 5 bases lay outside the gene matches. The CDR3 runs to 15 residues. Germline V gives CDR1 SGHRS, CDR2 YFSETQ. CDR3 residues: CASSTGTSGSYEQFF. DNA of the CDR3: TGCGCCAGCAGCACGGGGACTAGCGGGAGCTATGAGCAGTTCTTC.

This sequence joins TRBV7-3 and TRBJ2-7; TRBD2 aligns across 9 bases. The junction had 9 bases not matched to a gene; V was cut back by 5 bases and J by 7 bases. CDR3 size: 14 residues. Germline V gene sequence: CDR1 SGHTA, CDR2 FQGTGA. Here the CDR3 reads CASSTLAGSEEQYF. CDR3 in DNA: TGTGCCAGCAGCACCCTAGCGGGGAGCGAAGAGCAGTACTTC.

This clonotype was observed a handful of times. This chain uses TRBV29-1 with TRBJ2-7; 7 nucleotides match TRBD1. Germline-derived CDR1 and CDR2 are SQVTM and ANQGSEA. The CDR3 runs to 15 residues. V was pared by 4 bases and J by 7 bases, with 16 bases of the junction left unmatched. The CDR3 loop is CSVGNRGQGMGEQYF. In DNA form, the CDR3 reads TGCAGCGTTGGAAATAGGGGGCAGGGAATGGGGGAGCAGTACTTC.

The chain is built from TRBV15 and TRBJ1-5; tentatively, D is TRBD1 (6 bases). Germline V lookup: CDR1 LNHNV, CDR2 YYDKDF (reference sequence). V lost 5 bases, J lost 1 base, and 9 bases lay in between. The CDR3 totals 14 residues. CDR3 nucleotides: TGTGCCACCAGCGAGAGGGGGAGCAATCAGCCCCAGCATTTT. Translated: CATSERGSNQPQHF.

The V and J genes are TRBV20-1 and TRBJ2-3; weak D call: TRBD2 (6 bases). The CDR3 runs 15 residues. Germline CDR1 DFQATT, CDR2 SNEGSKA (reference sequence). The V and J ends lost 3 bases and 4 bases respectively, with 17 bases between them. CDR3 coding DNA: TGCAGTGCTAGGACCGCCGGTAGCGGACCAGATACGCAGTATTTT. The encoded protein is CSARTAGSGPDTQYF.

The chain links TRBV7-9 to TRBJ1-1; D uncertain. Trimming stripped 4 bases from V and 5 bases from J, with 20 bases between. CDR3 size: 16 residues. CDR1 and CDR2 from the germline V gene are SEHNR and FQNEAQ (reference sequence). The CDR3 bases are TGTGCCAGCAGCTCCCGGGGTTCCCGCGGGGTTACTGAAGCTTTCTTT. Amino acid sequence: CASSSRGSRGVTEAFF. The full variable domain, its missing parts supplied by reference TRBV7-9 and TRBJ1-1, is DTGVSQNPRHKITKRGQNVTFRCDPISEHNRLYWYRQTLGQGPEFLTYFQNEAQLEKSRLLSDRFSAERPKGSFSTLEIQRTEQGDSAMYLCASSSRGSRGVTEAFFGQGTRLTVV.